Below, 8 T cell receptor beta chains from the same sample are listed, as sequenced in a study of siplizumab effects on memory and regulatory T cells. Using immunoSEQ multiplex PCR, the repertoire was profiled, and TCRdb retains in-frame clones only, with some absent. The sample shows some 81,000 clones, 95% of them seen only once. The sample taken for sequencing was CD8+ T cells sorted from blood. These receptors were taken from a human donor in good health.

Details on this clone: This sample includes further DNA sequences coding for the same CDR3. The V and J genes are TRBV19 and TRBJ2-7; TRBD2 is a possible D gene (6 bases). The germline CDR1 and CDR2 sequences are LNHDA and SQIVND (reference sequence). The CDR3 is made up of 13 amino acids. V was pared by 1 base and J by 4 bases, with 8 bases between. DNA of the CDR3: TGTGCCAGTAGTATAGGGGCGGGGTACGAGCAGTACTTC. It specifies CASSIGAGYEQYF.

This chain connects TRBV28 to TRBJ2-7; 9 nucleotides agree with TRBD2. Germline V gene data show CDR1 as MDHEN and CDR2 as SYDVKM. V lost 1 base, J lost 2 bases, and 6 bases stayed unmatched. This CDR3 has 16 amino acids. CDR3 nucleotides: TGTGCCAGCAGTTTATTGACTAGCGGTTTCACCTACGAGCAGTACTTC. As protein: CASSLLTSGFTYEQYF.

This clone was found once. The chain uses TRBV29-1 and TRBJ2-2, with TRBD1 matching 8 bases. The V segment lost 1 base and the J segment 10 bases; nucleotides outside the gene matches: 14. The CDR3 runs to 16 residues. CDR1 is SQVTM, CDR2 ANQGSEA, per germline. The CDR3 coding sequence is TGCAGCGTTGAAGGGGGTCCGGGACAGGACGGGGAGGAGCTGTTTTTT. The encoded protein is CSVEGGPGQDGEELFF.

The chain carries TRBV11-2 and TRBJ2-1; D not resolved. This CDR3 spans 12 amino acids. Deletions cut 7 bases from V and 5 bases from J, with 9 bases between. Germline values: CDR1 SGHAT, CDR2 FQNNGV. The CDR3 here is CASNLMNNEQFF. DNA for the CDR3: TGTGCCAGCAACCTAATGAACAATGAGCAGTTCTTC.

The chain is built from TRBV23-1 and TRBJ2-5, with TRBD1 matching 8 bases. TRBV23-1 is an open reading frame whose function is uncertain. CDR3 length: 14 residues. The ends lost 7 bases at V and 2 bases at J; junction bases unmatched: 6. The CDR3 reads CASTHNRGQETQYF. CDR3 nucleotides: TGCGCCAGCACTCACAACAGGGGGCAAGAGACCCAGTACTTC.

The chain recombines TRBV11-3 with TRBJ2-1; 12 nucleotides align to TRBD2. V shed 5 bases, J shed 10 bases, and the junction held 15 bases outside the gene matches. This CDR3 spans 17 amino acids. Germline V gene data show CDR1 as SGHNT and CDR2 as YENEEA. CDR3 loop: CASSITSRLAGVGEQFF. The CDR3 coding sequence is TGTGCCAGCAGCATAACCTCACGACTAGCGGGAGTAGGCGAGCAGTTCTTC.

J is TRBJ2-7 and V is TRBV19; TRBD1 aligns across 11 bases. The ends lost 8 bases at V and 3 bases at J; junction bases unmatched: 6. The CDR3 loop spans 14 amino acids. Germline V CDR1 and CDR2: LNHDA, SQIVND (reference sequence). DNA for the CDR3: TGTGCCAGTCACCCCGGGACAGGGGGCTACGAGCAGTACTTC. Encoded protein: CASHPGTGGYEQYF.

The gene calls are TRBV27 and TRBJ2-3; D not resolved. V was cut by 3 bases and J by 2 bases, with 6 bases left in between. Germline-derived CDR1 and CDR2 are MNHEY and SMNVEV (reference sequence). CDR3 length equals 13 residues. CDR3 residues: CASSFADTDTQYF. Here the CDR3 DNA reads TGTGCCAGCAGTTTCGCGGACACAGATACGCAGTATTTT.